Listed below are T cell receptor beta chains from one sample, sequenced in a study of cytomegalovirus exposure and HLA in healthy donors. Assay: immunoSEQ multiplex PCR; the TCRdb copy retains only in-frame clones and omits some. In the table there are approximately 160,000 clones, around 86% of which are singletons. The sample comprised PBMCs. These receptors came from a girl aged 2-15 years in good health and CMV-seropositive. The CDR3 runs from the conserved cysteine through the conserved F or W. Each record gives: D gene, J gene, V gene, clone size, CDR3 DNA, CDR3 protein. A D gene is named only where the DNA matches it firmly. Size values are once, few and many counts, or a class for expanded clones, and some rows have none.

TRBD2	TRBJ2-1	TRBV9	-	TGTGCCAGCAGCGACTCTAGCGGGAGGGCCTACCATGAGCAGTTCTTC	CASSDSSGRAYHEQFF
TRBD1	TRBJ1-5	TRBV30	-	TGTGCCTGGAGTAGAACCGGGACAGACGACTATAGCAATCAGCCCCAGCATTTT	CAWSRTGTDDYSNQPQHF
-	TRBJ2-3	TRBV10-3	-	TGTGCCATCAGTGTGCTGGTGATGAGGGTCCCCACAGATACGCAGTATTTT	CAISVLVMRVPTDTQYF
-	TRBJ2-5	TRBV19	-	TGTGCCAGTAGTCCAGGACGGGGTCAAGAGACCCAGTACTTC	CASSPGRGQETQYF
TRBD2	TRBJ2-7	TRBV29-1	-	TGCAGCGTTGAAGATCCTGGACTAGCGGGGTCCTACGAGCAGTACTTC	CSVEDPGLAGSYEQYF
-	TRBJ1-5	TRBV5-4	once	TGTGCCAGCAGCTTGGGGGCGAATCAGCCCCAGCATTTT	CASSLGANQPQHF
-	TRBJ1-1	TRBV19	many	TGTGCCAGTTTAGGAGCTGAAGCTTTCTTT	CASLGAEAFF
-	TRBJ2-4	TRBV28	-	TGTGCCAGCAGTTATAGGGGTCTAGCCAAAAACATTCAGTACTTC	CASSYRGLAKNIQYF
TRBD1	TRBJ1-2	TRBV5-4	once	TGTGCCAGCAGTCCCGACAGGGCAGAATATGGCTACACCTTC	CASSPDRAEYGYTF
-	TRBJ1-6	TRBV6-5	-	TGTGCCAGCAGTACAAGACCTCAGGGGCTACCCCTCCACTTT	CASSTRPQGLPLHF
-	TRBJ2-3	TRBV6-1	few	TGTGCCAGCAATCCACAGGTCGTCAGCACAGATACGCAGTATTTT	CASNPQVVSTDTQYF
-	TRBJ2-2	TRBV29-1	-	TGCAGCTGCTTTGGGGGCTCCGGGGAGCTGTTTTTT	CSCFGGSGELFF